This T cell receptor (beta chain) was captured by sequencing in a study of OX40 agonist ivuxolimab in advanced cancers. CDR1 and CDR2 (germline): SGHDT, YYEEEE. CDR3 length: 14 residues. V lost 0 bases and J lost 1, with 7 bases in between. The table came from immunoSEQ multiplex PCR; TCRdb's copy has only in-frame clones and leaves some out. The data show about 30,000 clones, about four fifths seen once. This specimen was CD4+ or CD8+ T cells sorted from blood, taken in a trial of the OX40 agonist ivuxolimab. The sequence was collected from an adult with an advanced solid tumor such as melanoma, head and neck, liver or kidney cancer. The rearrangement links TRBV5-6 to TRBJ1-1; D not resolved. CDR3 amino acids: CASSLVGGNTEAFF. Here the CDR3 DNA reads TGTGCCAGCAGCTTGGTAGGTGGGAACACTGAAGCTTTCTTT.